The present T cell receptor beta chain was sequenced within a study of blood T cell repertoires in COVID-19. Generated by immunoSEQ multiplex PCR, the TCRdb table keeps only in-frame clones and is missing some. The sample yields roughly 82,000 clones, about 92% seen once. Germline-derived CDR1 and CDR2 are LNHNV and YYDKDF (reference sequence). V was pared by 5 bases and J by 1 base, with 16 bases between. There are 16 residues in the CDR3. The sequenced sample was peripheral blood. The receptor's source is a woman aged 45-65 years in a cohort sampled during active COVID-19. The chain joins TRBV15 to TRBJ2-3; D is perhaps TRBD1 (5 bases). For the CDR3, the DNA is TGTGCCACCAGCCCACGGTTAGGGGCTGGCACAGATACGCAGTATTTT. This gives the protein CATSPRLGAGTDTQYF.